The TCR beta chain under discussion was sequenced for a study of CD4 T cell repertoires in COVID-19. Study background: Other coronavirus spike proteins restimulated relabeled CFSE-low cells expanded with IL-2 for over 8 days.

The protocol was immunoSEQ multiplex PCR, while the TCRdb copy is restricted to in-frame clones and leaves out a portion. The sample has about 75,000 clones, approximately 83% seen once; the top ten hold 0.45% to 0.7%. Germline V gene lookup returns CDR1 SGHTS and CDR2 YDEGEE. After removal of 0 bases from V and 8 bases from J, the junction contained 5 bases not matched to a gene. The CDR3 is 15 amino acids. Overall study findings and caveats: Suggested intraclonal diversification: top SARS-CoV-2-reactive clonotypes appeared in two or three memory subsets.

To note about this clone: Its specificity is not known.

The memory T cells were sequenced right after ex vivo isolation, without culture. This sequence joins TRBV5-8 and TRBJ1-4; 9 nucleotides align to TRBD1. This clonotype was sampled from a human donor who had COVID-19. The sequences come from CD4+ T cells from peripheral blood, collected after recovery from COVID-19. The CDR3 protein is CASSLGGQGREKLFF. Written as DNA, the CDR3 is TGTGCCAGCAGCTTGGGGGGACAGGGACGCGAAAAACTGTTTTTT.